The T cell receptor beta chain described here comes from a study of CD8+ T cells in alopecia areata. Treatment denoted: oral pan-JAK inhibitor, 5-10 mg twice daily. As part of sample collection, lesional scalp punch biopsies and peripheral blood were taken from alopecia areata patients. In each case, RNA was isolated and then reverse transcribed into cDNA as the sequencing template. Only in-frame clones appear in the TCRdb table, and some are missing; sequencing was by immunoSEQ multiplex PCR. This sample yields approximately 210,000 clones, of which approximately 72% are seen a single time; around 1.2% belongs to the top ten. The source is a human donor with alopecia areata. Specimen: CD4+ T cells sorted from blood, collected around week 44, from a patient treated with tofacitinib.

The DNA of the CDR3 is TGCAGCGTAGCGACAGGGCCCTACGAGCAGTACTTC. Protein sequence: CSVATGPYEQYF. The chain is built from TRBV29-1 and TRBJ2-7, with 7 bases lining up with TRBD1. CDR1 is SQVTM and CDR2 is ANQGSEA in the germline V gene. CDR3 size: 12 residues. Trimming took 6 bases from V and 2 from J; bases not matched to a gene: 4.